This record looks at one TCR beta chain sequence and its context. Its specificity is unknown. This CDR3 has 14 residues. Germline trimming cut 3 bases from V and 4 bases from J; bases unmatched to any gene: 4. Germline V gives CDR1 SGHNT, CDR2 YYREEE (reference sequence). The data derive from a study of shared clonotypes between healthy human individuals. Notes on the study in general: The study generally estimated greater richness for naive than memory subsets.

Methods used by the authors: Junction-only sequences produced by ImmunoSEQ had no quality scores, so filtering differed. The method was immunoSEQ multiplex PCR; TCRdb's version includes in-frame clones alone and lacks a portion of them. The DNA was the basis for D and trimming; V, J and clone size are from that table. The table records approximately 2,000,000 clones, about 90% of them present only once. The sample taken for sequencing was naive CD4+ T cells from PBMCs. Described subset: CD45RA+ positively selected. J is TRBJ2-3 and V is TRBV5-4, with TRBD2 matching over 8 bases. The clonotype comes from a man between 18 and 35 years old in good health. Some clones in this sample may be carry-over from other donors' samples. CDR3 region: CASSSAGGADTQYF. CDR3 bases: TGTGCCAGCAGCTCTGCGGGAGGCGCAGATACGCAGTATTTT.